These T cell receptor delta chains were read from a single sample in a study of γδ T cells in repeated Plasmodium falciparum infection. TCRdb reapplied CATT to the multiplex PCR reads. The profile shows 50,000 or so delta-chain clones, roughly 1.6% of them singletons. The sequenced sample was gamma-delta T cells from blood. The source is a pool of human donors (malaria-infected and uninfected, not separated). Each CDR3 is given with its conserved first and last residue. D genes are given only for firm matches.

D gene	V gene	J gene	CDR3 protein
-	TRDV1	TRDJ1	CALGIEQPAYTDKLIF
-	TRDV1	TRDJ1	CALGKPPLFLLGPRSDKLIF
TRDD3	TRDV1	TRDJ1	CALGERFGLLLASGGYANPKLIF
-	TRDV1	TRDJ1	CALGELGPTELLGDTDKLIF
TRDD3	TRDV3	TRDJ1	CAFGYFPTWSFWGIRDHKLIF
TRDD3	TRDV1	TRDJ1	CALGQYSVDHWGITVGDTDKLIF
TRDD3	TRDV2	TRDJ1	CACDTVGRLGDTQGDKLIF
TRDD3	TRDV1	TRDJ1	CALGEPWDTRDKLIF
TRDD3	TRDV1	TRDJ1	CALGERGGSWYTDKLIF
-	TRDV1	TRDJ1	CALGGNLLAGLNTDKLIF
TRDD3	TRDV1	TRDJ1	CALGDSYREHHSGGRDIPYTDKLIF
TRDD3	TRDV1	TRDJ1	CALGESPRTGGCNSDKLIF
TRDD3	TRDV1	TRDJ1	CALGVPSMIGGGGKLIF
-	TRDV2	TRDJ1	CATKYYQPMYTDKLIF
TRDD3	TRDV2	TRDJ1	CACDPLNVLGDESYTDKLIF
TRDD2	TRDV1	TRDJ1	CALGDRPSFYVLVSLLYTDKLIF
-	TRDV1	TRDJ2	CALGERSQLILTAQLFF
TRDD3	TRAV38-2/DV8	TRDJ1	CAYRSMILGDKLIF
TRDD3	TRDV1	TRDJ1	CALGEQSSLLEYWGIRRGGTDKLIF
-	TRDV1	TRDJ1	CALGFLHVRYKLIF
TRDD3	TRDV1	TRDJ1	CALGEYRMGDEVTPFDKLIF
-	TRDV2	TRDJ1	CACDTVGTGGSHTDKLIF
TRDD3	TRDV2	TRDJ1	CACDTVGGYNPDKLIF
TRDD3	TRDV1	TRDJ1	CALGVSYVVYWGIRPTDKLIF
-	TRDV1	TRDJ2	CALGESGSFLRRVMGVSRPDEAAQLFF
TRDD3	TRDV1	TRDJ1	CALGERYPTGGWGIPPYTDKLIF
-	TRDV1	TRDJ1	CALGEPIRSDNLIF
-	TRDV2	TRDJ1	CACDPAPFKYTDKLIF
TRDD3	TRDV2	TRDJ1	CACDPLLGEMYTDKLIF
TRDD3	TRDV1	TRDJ1	CALGDPYWGYTDKLIF
TRDD2	TRDV1	TRDJ1	CALGPRPSLRLGTVTKLIF
-	TRDV1	TRDJ1	CALGGAMPSAYTDKLIF
-	TRDV1	TRDJ1	CALGAVLPTGYGPAGLIF
TRDD3	TRDV1	TRDJ1	CALGEWIDWGPYADKLIF
TRDD3	TRDV1	TRDJ1	CALGELESLALIWGIRYTDKLIF